Each of the 27 T cell receptor beta chains below was sequenced from the same sample in a study of regulatory T cells in long-lasting Graves disease. The sample's time point: persistent/refractory GD, antithyroid drugs over 5 years with positive TRAb. There was RNA extracted from PBMCs, and the TCR library was made from it. According to the study, TCR beta libraries were built with iRepertoire HTBI primers and CDR3-region Arm-PCR. TCRdb ran MiXCR on the multiplex PCR reads and lists one entry per CDR3 protein. Among 700,000 or so distinct CDR3 sequences, 25% to 35% were seen once, and the ten largest hold about 42%. The sequencing used peripheral blood mononuclear cells (PBMCs), collected when the disease was refractory, from a patient treated with antithyroid drugs. These receptor sequences come from a female donor with Graves disease.

This clonotype was seen a handful of times. The chain employs TRBV20-1 and TRBJ2-7, with 8 nucleotides matching TRBD2. Unmatched junction bases numbered 5, after V lost 5 bases and J lost 2 bases. Germline V CDR1 and CDR2: DFQATT, SNEGSKA (reference sequence). The CDR3 sequence is 13 residues long. The DNA for the CDR3 is TGCAGTGCTTTGTCGGGAGGGGCCTACGAGCAGTACTTC. Protein sequence: CSALSGGAYEQYF.

The chain recombines TRBV18 with TRBJ1-6; 10 bases align to TRBD1. The germline V gene encodes CDR1 KGHSH and CDR2 LQKENI. V trimming: 6 bases; J trimming: 7 bases; junction bases outside the gene matches: 6. The CDR3 length is 15 residues. The CDR3 here is CASSGRQGANSPLHF. The DNA for the CDR3 is TGTGCCAGCTCGGGACGACAGGGGGCAAATTCACCCCTCCACTTT.

This chain connects TRBV4-2 to TRBJ2-3; no firm D call. This CDR3 has 17 amino acids. Trimming removed 0 bases at V and 2 bases at J, with 15 bases between. CDR1 is LGHNA and CDR2 is YNFKEQ in the germline V gene. This chain's CDR3 is CASSQEVGRSATDTQYF. The CDR3, as DNA: TGTGCCAGCAGCCAAGAGGTCGGTCGATCAGCCACAGATACGCAGTATTTT.

There are a few counts of this clonotype. V gene TRBV29-1 combines with J gene TRBJ1-3; weak D call: TRBD1 (6 bases). The CDR3 length is 14 residues. V was trimmed by 6 bases and J by 7 bases, leaving 19 bases between them. Germline assignment: CDR1 SQVTM and CDR2 ANQGSEA. CDR3 nucleotide sequence: TGCAGCGTCGCCGCACAGGGCCCAATGAACACCATATATTTT. Encoded protein: CSVAAQGPMNTIYF.

This clonotype was observed many times. This CDR3 reads CASSLDGAGAFGYTF. Written as DNA, the CDR3 is TGTGCCAGCAGCTTAGATGGGGCAGGGGCTTTTGGCTACACCTTC. The chain employs TRBV11-2 and TRBJ1-2, with a weak D call TRBD1 (6 bases). Germline CDR1 is SGHAT and CDR2 is FQNNGV. The CDR3 is 15 amino acids. V lost 0 bases to trimming and J lost 7 bases, with 15 bases between them.

The chain uses TRBV27 and TRBJ1-2; 10 bases match TRBD1. The V and J ends lost 4 bases and 6 bases, in that order; junction bases with no gene match: 5. The CDR3 is 14 amino acids. Germline V gene sequence: CDR1 MNHEY, CDR2 SMNVEV (reference sequence). The CDR3 DNA reads TGTGCCAGCAGTTATGGACAGGGGGGCAATGGCTACACCTTC. Amino acids: CASSYGQGGNGYTF.

V gene TRBV20-1 combines with J gene TRBJ1-2; TRBD1 might be the D (6 bases). The germline V gene encodes CDR1 DFQATT and CDR2 SNEGSKA (reference sequence). This CDR3 region has 14 residues. The V end was cut by 0 bases, the J end by 3 bases, with 11 bases between. The CDR3 DNA reads as TGCAGTGCTAGAGATCTTCGGGGGCACTATGGCTACACCTTC. It yields the protein CSARDLRGHYGYTF.

This clonotype has ten or more counts. The chain combines TRBV11-2 with TRBJ2-4; 7 positions agree with TRBD2. This CDR3 comprises 14 residues. V lost 1 base and J lost 4; bases outside the gene matches: 1. CDR1 is SGHAT and CDR2 is FQNNGV in the germline V gene. The chain's CDR3 is CASSLAGGKNIQYF. In DNA, the CDR3 is TGTGCCAGCAGCTTAGCCGGGGGGAAAAACATTCAGTACTTC. The full variable domain, its missing parts supplied by reference TRBV11-2 and TRBJ2-4, is EAGVAQSPRYKIIEKRQSVAFWCNPISGHATLYWYQQILGQGPKLLIQFQNNGVVDDSQLPKDRFSAERLKGVDSTLKIQPAKLEDSAVYLCASSLAGGKNIQYFGAGTRLSVL.

This chain links TRBV2 with TRBJ2-7; 8 bases agree with TRBD2. V dropped 7 bases and J dropped 0; count of bases not matched to a gene: 8. There are 15 residues in the CDR3. CDR1 and CDR2 (germline): SNHLY, FYNNEI. CDR3 nucleotide sequence: TGTGCCAGCATTTCTACGGGAGGGTCCTCCTACGAGCAGTACTTC. This codes for CASISTGGSSYEQYF.

Only a few counts were recorded for this clonotype. CDR3 coding DNA: TGCAGTGCTGAGACAGGGGGCGGGGAGACCCAGTACTTC. Protein product: CSAETGGGETQYF. V is TRBV20-1 and J is TRBJ2-5; 10 bases fit TRBD1. The CDR3 loop spans 13 amino acids. V lost 5 bases to trimming and J lost 5 bases; unmatched junction nucleotides: 5. CDR1 and CDR2 from the germline V gene are DFQATT and SNEGSKA (reference sequence).

This clonotype was seen more than once but under ten times. J is TRBJ1-4 and V is TRBV29-1; a possible D gene is TRBD1 (6 bases). The CDR3 consists of 13 residues. Germline V gene sequence: CDR1 SQVTM, CDR2 ANQGSEA. V lost 6 bases and J lost 3, with 11 bases in between. CDR3: CSVREGANEKLFF. In nucleotides, the CDR3 is TGCAGCGTCCGCGAGGGGGCTAATGAAAAACTGTTTTTT.

This clonotype turned up a few times. V and J are TRBV20-1 and TRBJ1-2; TRBD1 agrees at 9 bases. Unmatched junction bases numbered 5, after V lost 5 bases and J lost 7 bases. This CDR3 contains 12 residues. The germline gives CDR1 DFQATT, CDR2 SNEGSKA (reference sequence). CDR3 bases: TGCAGTGCTGGACAGGGGATCCTTGGCTACACCTTC. It codes for CSAGQGILGYTF.

About this clonotype itself: A single base separates this from a much larger clone, so it may be a read error. This chain joins TRBV2 and TRBJ1-1; D gene ambiguous. This CDR3 region has 14 residues. Germline lookup yields CDR1 SNHLY and CDR2 FYNNEI. Trimming shortened V by 6 bases and J by 1 base, and 12 bases separated the two germline ends. DNA of the CDR3: TGTGCCAGCAGCGATGAACATCAGAACACTGAAGCTTTCTTT. It is translated as CASSDEHQNTEAFF. Using reference TRBV2 and TRBJ1-1 for the parts outside the CDR3, the full variable domain is EPEVTQTPSHQVTQMGQEVILRCVPISNHLYFYWYRQILGQKVEFLVSFYNNEISEKSEIFDDQFSVERPDGSNFTLKIRSTKLEDSAMYFCASSDEHQNTEAFFGQGTRLTVV.

The genes are TRBV9 and TRBJ1-6; 7 positions match TRBD1. Trimming at V came to 1 base and at J to 0 bases, leaving 13 bases not matched to a gene. The germline V gene encodes CDR1 SGDLS and CDR2 YYNGEE. This CDR3 is built from 20 residues. CDR3 sequence (DNA): TGTGCCAGCAGCGTAAGGCCCGGGGACAGTATCGACTCCTATAATTCACCCCTCCACTTT. This gives the protein CASSVRPGDSIDSYNSPLHF.

This clonotype was recorded a few times. The V gene is TRBV5-4, the J gene TRBJ1-6; no clear D gene. The V end was cut by 4 bases, the J end by 9 bases, with 17 bases between. The germline V gene has CDR1 SGHNT and CDR2 YYREEE (reference sequence). This CDR3 contains 15 residues. The CDR3 here is CASSLEEGSSSPLHF. CDR3 coding DNA: TGTGCCAGCAGCCTCGAGGAGGGAAGCTCTTCACCCCTCCACTTT.

This clonotype was picked up a small number of times. This chain connects TRBV3-1 to TRBJ2-5, with a possible D match to TRBD2 (5 bases). Germline V lookup: CDR1 LGHDT, CDR2 YNNKEL (reference sequence). This CDR3 region has 15 residues. Trimming removed 4 bases from V and 2 bases from J, with 14 bases in between. This CDR3 is CASSREAATQETQYF. The CDR3 region has the DNA TGTGCCAGCAGCCGCGAAGCGGCAACACAAGAGACCCAGTACTTC.

This clonotype occurred a few times. CDR3 residues: CASTITDRPQHF. In nucleotides, the CDR3 is TGTGCCAGCACGATTACGGATAGACCCCAGCATTTT. The V call is TRBV28, the J call TRBJ1-5; D not certain. CDR1 is MDHEN and CDR2 is SYDVKM in the germline V gene. Deletions cut 7 bases from V and 10 bases from J, with 14 bases between. This CDR3 spans 12 amino acids.

V usage is TRBV12-3 or TRBV12-4 and J usage is TRBJ1-3; D may be TRBD1 (5 bases). V gave up 3 bases and J gave up 2 bases, with 11 bases separating them. The CDR3 spans 15 residues. CDR3 protein: CASSLAMGPGNTIYF. The CDR3 bases are TGTGCCAGCAGTTTGGCGATGGGACCTGGAAACACCATATATTTT.

This clonotype was detected many times. The chain employs TRBV6-2 or TRBV6-3 and TRBJ2-2, with 9 positions matching TRBD2. Trimming at V came to 6 bases and at J to 5 bases, leaving 4 bases not matched to a gene. CDR3 length: 14 residues. Germline CDR1 MNHEY, CDR2 SVGEGT. Here the CDR3 reads CASRRTSGTGELFF. CDR3 DNA sequence: TGTGCCAGCAGGCGCACTAGCGGGACCGGGGAGCTGTTTTTT.

With respect to this clonotype: A clone one base away is much larger, so this may be a read error. V gene TRBV6-2 or TRBV6-3 combines with J gene TRBJ2-5; 8 bases line up with TRBD1. The CDR3 spans 15 residues. Germline CDR1 MNHEY, CDR2 SVGEGT. The V segment lost 0 bases and the J segment 4 bases; nucleotides outside the gene matches: 4. CDR3 nucleotides: TGTGCCAGCAGTTACTCGGCAGGGGGCCGAGAGACCCAGTACTTC. Protein: CASSYSAGGRETQYF.

This clonotype was seen only a few times. The chain joins TRBV5-1 to TRBJ2-7, with 7 positions matching TRBD2. The CDR3 contains 16 residues. J gave up 4 bases and V 3 bases, and 13 bases lay outside the gene matches. Per the germline V gene, CDR1 is SGHRS and CDR2 is YFSETQ. The CDR3 spells CASSWSSGISPYEQYF. CDR3 DNA: TGCGCCAGCAGCTGGAGCAGCGGGATCTCACCATACGAGCAGTACTTC.

The rearrangement links TRBV29-1 to TRBJ1-2; D is ambiguous. Germline V gene lookup returns CDR1 SQVTM and CDR2 ANQGSEA. This CDR3 region has 11 residues. V was pared by 4 bases and J by 0 bases, with 3 bases between. The CDR3 sequence is CSVGSNYGYTF. Written as DNA, the CDR3 is TGCAGCGTTGGATCTAACTATGGCTACACCTTC.

This clonotype was observed a handful of times. The gene calls are TRBV13 and TRBJ1-2; D not resolved. CDR3 length: 14 residues. V lost 5 bases, J lost 6 bases, and 16 bases lay in between. CDR1 PRHDT and CDR2 FYEKMQ come from the germline V gene (reference sequence). CDR3 in DNA: TGTGCCAGCAGCCCGTCGGGTCTGACGGATGGCTACACCTTC. It encodes CASSPSGLTDGYTF.

The chain has TRBV9 and TRBJ2-2, with 12 nucleotides matching TRBD2. Trimming removed 4 bases from V and 6 bases from J; junction bases left unmatched: 7. This CDR3 has 16 residues. Germline V gives CDR1 SGDLS, CDR2 YYNGEE. CDR3 residues: CASSYGLAGRAGELFF. CDR3 bases: TGTGCCAGCAGCTACGGACTAGCGGGACGGGCCGGGGAGCTGTTTTTT.

In its sample, this clonotype was seen a few times. The chain recombines TRBV11-2 with TRBJ1-1; no reliable D call. This CDR3 has 13 residues. V lost 8 bases and J lost 1, with 11 bases in between. Germline assignment: CDR1 SGHAT and CDR2 FQNNGV. The CDR3 is CASGLTANTEAFF. The CDR3 coding sequence is TGTGCCAGCGGGCTTACAGCGAACACTGAAGCTTTCTTT.

This clonotype was counted ten times or more. The chain combines TRBV12-3 or TRBV12-4 with TRBJ1-2; D is uncertain. V was clipped by 3 bases and J by 8 bases, with 16 bases between them. CDR3 length: 14 residues. The CDR3 bases are TGTGCCAGCAGTTTTTTCGGAGGAACGGGCGGCTACACCTTC. Its protein product is CASSFFGGTGGYTF.

The chain couples TRBV13 to TRBJ1-1; D is ambiguous. The CDR3 totals 17 residues. Germline lookup yields CDR1 PRHDT and CDR2 FYEKMQ (reference sequence). V was shortened by 5 bases and J by 1 base, with 20 bases between the two germline ends. The CDR3 here is CASSLYSRTEPNTEAFF. The CDR3 DNA sequence: TGTGCCAGCAGCCTCTATTCCAGGACCGAACCGAACACTGAAGCTTTCTTT.